These 18 T cell receptor beta chains were sequenced from one sample in a study of patients and donors after allogeneic stem cell transplantation. MiXCR, run by TCRdb on the RT-PCR reads, gives a single entry per CDR3 protein. The repertoire holds a few hundred thousand distinct CDR3 sequences, with roughly two fifths as singletons. Sequencing used blood, either unsorted or a sorted T cell fraction (not recorded which). The receptors here all came from a human donor who was either an allogeneic HSCT recipient or a stem cell or donor lymphocyte infusion donor (not recorded which). It is not recorded whose cells these are; they may come from a transplant donor.

A few counts support this clonotype. The rearrangement joins TRBV14 to TRBJ1-2; D remains ambiguous. CDR1 and CDR2 (germline): SGHDN, FVKESK. Trimming removed 1 base from V and 3 bases from J, with 9 bases in between. The CDR3 totals 14 residues. In DNA, the CDR3 is TGTGCCAGCAGCCAAGGCTTCGACTACTATGGCTACACCTTC. Amino acid sequence: CASSQGFDYYGYTF.

This clonotype came up a few times. This rearrangement joins TRBV4-3 to TRBJ1-1; maybe TRBD1 (5 bases). Germline CDR1 and CDR2: LGHNA and YSLEER. V was clipped by 1 base and J by 6 bases, with 15 bases between them. This CDR3 contains 15 residues. The CDR3 bases are TGCGCCAGCAGCCAAGTCTTGGGCAGGGACGCTGAAGCTTTCTTT. This sequence encodes CASSQVLGRDAEAFF.

The sample holds a few counts of this clonotype. The chain is built from TRBV5-1 and TRBJ1-2; D is perhaps TRBD1 (6 bases). V was shortened by 0 bases and J by 8 bases, with 8 bases between the two germline ends. Germline CDR1 and CDR2: SGHRS and YFSETQ. This CDR3 comprises 12 residues. The CDR3: CASSLDGGGYTF. The CDR3 DNA reads TGCGCCAGCAGCTTGGACGGGGGCGGCTACACCTTC.

The V call is TRBV2, the J call TRBJ1-6, with D uncertain. CDR1 is SNHLY, CDR2 FYNNEI, per germline. Trimming pared 3 bases from V and 3 bases from J, leaving 12 bases between. This CDR3 comprises 16 residues. The CDR3 loop reads CASSERPSNYNSPLHF. CDR3 bases: TGTGCCAGCAGTGAGAGGCCGAGCAACTATAATTCACCCCTCCACTTT.

This clonotype was detected only a few times. The rearrangement joins TRBV4-3 to TRBJ1-4; unclear D gene. Germline V gives CDR1 LGHNA, CDR2 YSLEER. The length of the CDR3 is 14 residues. The V end was cut by 3 bases, the J end by 8 bases, with 13 bases between. The CDR3 loop reads CASSQAGDREKLFF. In nucleotides, the CDR3 is TGCGCCAGCAGCCAGGCAGGAGACCGAGAAAAACTGTTTTTT.

J is TRBJ2-4 and V is TRBV21-1; no DNA check was done on the table's D call, TRBD1. TRBV21-1 is designated a pseudogene. This CDR3 spans 17 amino acids. CDR3 coding DNA: TGTGCCAGCAGCAGGGGCGAGAGGATTCCAGCCAAAAACATTCAGTACTTC. It is translated as CASSRGERIPAKNIQYF.

This clonotype came up once. The V and J genes are TRBV20-1 and TRBJ2-7, with D uncertain. Germline V gives CDR1 DFQATT, CDR2 SNEGSKA (reference sequence). This CDR3 is built from 12 residues. Trimming left V 4 bases short and J 4 bases short, with 11 bases between. CDR3 amino acids: CSAIRPGYEQYF. The CDR3 nucleotides are TGCAGTGCTATTCGCCCCGGATACGAGCAGTACTTC.

This clonotype was seen more than once but under ten times. The chain joins TRBV6-6 to TRBJ1-6; D not resolved. CDR3 size: 12 residues. The V gene lost 8 bases and the J gene lost 10 bases, with 12 bases spanning the gap. The germline V gene encodes CDR1 MNHNY and CDR2 SVGAGI (reference sequence). The CDR3 region has the DNA TGTGCCAGCGGTAACGGAGAATCACCCCTCCACTTT. It specifies CASGNGESPLHF.

The chain joins TRBV9 to TRBJ2-3; D might be TRBD2 (5 bases). CDR1 and CDR2 from the germline V gene are SGDLS and YYNGEE. This CDR3 is built from 15 residues. V was pared by 0 bases and J by 3 bases, with 11 bases between. The CDR3 is CASSVAGVDTDTQYF. The CDR3 DNA is TGTGCCAGCAGCGTAGCCGGGGTCGATACAGATACGCAGTATTTT.

This sequence joins TRBV14 and TRBJ1-2; D unclear. Per germline, CDR1 SGHDN and CDR2 FVKESK. With 0 bases removed from V and 3 bases from J, the gap between germline ends came to 5 bases. The CDR3 extends over 13 amino acids. CDR3 loop: CASSQDRYYGYTF. As DNA, the CDR3 is TGTGCCAGCAGCCAAGACAGATACTATGGCTACACCTTC. Full variable domain (missing parts from reference TRBV14 and TRBJ1-2): EAGVTQFPSHSVIEKGQTVTLRCDPISGHDNLYWYRRVMGKEIKFLLHFVKESKQDESGMPNNRFLAERTGGTYSTLKVQPAELEDSGVYFCASSQDRYYGYTFGSGTRLTVV.

This chain connects TRBV5-1 to TRBJ1-6; no clear D. V lost 2 bases to trimming and J lost 9 bases, with 15 bases between them. Germline V gene data show CDR1 as SGHRS and CDR2 as YFSETQ. The CDR3 has 15 residues. The CDR3 DNA follows: TGCGCCAGCAGCTTAAGTAGAGGGTTCCCTTCACCCCTCCACTTT. Amino acids: CASSLSRGFPSPLHF.

This rearrangement joins TRBV4-3 to TRBJ1-1; D not resolved. The V end was cut by 3 bases, the J end by 1 base, with 3 bases between. This CDR3 spans 12 amino acids. Looked up from germline, CDR1 is LGHNA and CDR2 is YSLEER. CDR3 DNA: TGCGCCAGCAGCCAGACGAACACTGAAGCTTTCTTT. Its protein product is CASSQTNTEAFF.

This clonotype was seen once. The V gene is TRBV5-1, the J gene TRBJ2-7, with 8 bases lining up with TRBD1. V lost 0 bases and J lost 4; bases outside the gene matches: 6. The germline V gene encodes CDR1 SGHRS and CDR2 YFSETQ. This CDR3 is 15 amino acids long. DNA for the CDR3: TGCGCCAGCAGCTTGGGGAGACAGGGGCCTTACGAGCAGTACTTC. This translates into CASSLGRQGPYEQYF.

The rearrangement links TRBV4-1 to TRBJ2-1; TRBD2 aligns across 12 bases. The CDR3 has 16 residues. J lost 9 bases, V lost 4 bases, and 10 bases had no gene match. Germline CDR1 reads MGHRA; CDR2 reads YSYEKL. The CDR3 region has the DNA TGCGCCAGCAGCCGCGTCCTAGCGGGGGGGCGTAGTGAGCAGTTCTTC. Its protein product is CASSRVLAGGRSEQFF.

About this clonotype itself: One junction end disagrees with the germline gene, perhaps due to a read error. The chain uses TRBV4-1 and TRBJ2-1; D unresolved. Germline CDR1 is MGHRA and CDR2 is YSYEKL. This CDR3 region has 17 residues. CDR3 amino acids: CASSQEWGTPFYNEQCF. Here the CDR3 DNA reads TGCGCCAGCAGCCAAGAGTGGGGTACTCCCTTTTACAATGAGCAGTGCTTC.

This clonotype was detected only a few times. The CDR3 DNA follows: TGCGCCAGCAGCTCCCTCCCGGGACCTTCGGGTGAAGCTTTCTTT. It is translated as CASSSLPGPSGEAFF. The chain is built from TRBV5-1 and TRBJ1-1; weak D call: TRBD1 (5 bases). Looked up from germline, CDR1 is SGHRS and CDR2 is YFSETQ. Between the trimmed V and J ends, which lost 3 bases and 7 bases, there was a span of 19 bases. The CDR3 sequence is 15 residues long.

The CDR3 is CSARPAGTLMKILFF. The DNA of the CDR3 is TGCAGTGCTAGACCGGCCGGCACCCTAATGAAAATACTGTTTTTT. The rearrangement links TRBV20-1 to TRBJ1-4; no reliable D call. V was trimmed by 2 bases and J by 13 bases, leaving 23 bases between them. The germline CDR1 and CDR2 sequences are DFQATT and SNEGSKA (reference sequence). The CDR3 length is 15 residues.

This clonotype was detected only a few times. V and J are TRBV5-1 and TRBJ2-1, with D possibly being TRBD2 (7 bases). V dropped 4 bases and J dropped 4 bases, with 15 bases sitting between them. Germline CDR1 SGHRS, CDR2 YFSETQ. The CDR3 is 15 residues long. CDR3 sequence: CASSPVGGRYNEQFF. The CDR3 DNA follows: TGCGCCAGCAGCCCAGTGGGGGGGCGGTACAATGAGCAGTTCTTC. Combining the CDR3 with reference TRBV5-1 and TRBJ2-1 gives the whole variable domain KAGVTQTPRYLIKTRGQQVTLSCSPISGHRSVSWYQQTPGQGLQFLFEYFSETQRNKGNFPGRFSGRQFSNSRSEMNVSTLELGDSALYLCASSPVGGRYNEQFFGPGTRLTVL.